The 30 T cell receptor beta chains given below trace back to one sample, sequenced in a study of regulatory T cells in long-lasting Graves disease. Construction of the TCR beta libraries employed iRepertoire HTBI primers in conjunction with Arm-PCR of CDR3 regions. Via MiXCR, TCRdb re-called the multiplex PCR reads, giving one row per CDR3 protein. The table includes roughly 360,000 distinct CDR3 sequences, approximately 25% detected once. Time point defined: persistent/refractory GD, antithyroid drugs over 5 years with positive TRAb. Construction of the TCR library relied on RNA isolated from PBMCs. The sample was peripheral blood mononuclear cells (PBMCs), taken when the disease was refractory, from a patient treated with antithyroid drugs. The receptors were gathered from a woman aged 35 to 49 with Graves disease.

The chain recombines TRBV10-1 with TRBJ2-2; 9 bases fit TRBD1. Germline CDR1 and CDR2: WNHNN and SYGVQD (reference sequence). V shed 5 bases and J 5 bases; nucleotides not matched to a gene: 6. The CDR3 runs 15 residues. The CDR3 DNA is TGCGCCAGCAGTCGCGGACAGGGGATAACCGGGGAGCTGTTTTTT. It translates to CASSRGQGITGELFF.

This clonotype has a handful of counts. The V call is TRBV7-9, the J call TRBJ2-2; no clear D. Per germline, CDR1 SEHNR and CDR2 FQNEAQ (reference sequence). The V end lost 4 bases, the J end lost 10 bases, and 10 bases lay between the germline ends. The CDR3 sequence is 12 residues long. This CDR3 reads CASSSTLSELFF. The CDR3 DNA reads TGTGCCAGCAGCTCCACGCTGTCGGAGCTGTTTTTT.

This clonotype appeared many times. The CDR3 sequence is CASSYEGEHQPQHF. The DNA of the CDR3 is TGTGCCAGCAGTTACGAGGGGGAGCATCAGCCCCAGCATTTT. The V and J genes are TRBV6-5 and TRBJ1-5, with D possibly being TRBD1 (6 bases). CDR1 and CDR2 (germline): MNHEY, SVGAGI. The CDR3 loop spans 14 amino acids. The germline V and J ends were trimmed by 2 bases and 5 bases, with 10 bases remaining between them.

This sequence joins TRBV10-2 and TRBJ2-7; 8 positions match TRBD2. This CDR3 spans 14 amino acids. Trimming took 4 bases from V and 6 from J; bases not matched to a gene: 8. Germline V lookup: CDR1 WSHSY, CDR2 SAAADI. The CDR3 here is CASSALAGPLEQYF. CDR3 bases: TGCGCCAGCAGTGCTTTAGCGGGACCCCTCGAGCAGTACTTC.

This clonotype has just a few counts. The V and J genes are TRBV7-9 and TRBJ2-5; TRBD1 agrees at 10 bases. The CDR3 consists of 13 residues. Unmatched junction bases numbered 3, after V lost 4 bases and J lost 7 bases. Germline V gene sequence: CDR1 SEHNR, CDR2 FQNEAQ (reference sequence). CDR3 in DNA: TGTGCCAGCAGCTCGGGACAGGGGATGACCCAGTACTTC. It is translated as CASSSGQGMTQYF.

CDR3 DNA sequence: TGTGCCAGCAGAATACAGGGCACGACCAGAAACATTCAGTACTTC. Translation gives CASRIQGTTRNIQYF. The V call is TRBV28, the J call TRBJ2-4; D might be TRBD1 (6 bases). From germline, CDR1 is MDHEN and CDR2 SYDVKM. Trimming took off 6 bases at V and 6 bases at J, with 18 bases between the two ends. The CDR3 is made up of 15 amino acids.

The DNA for the CDR3 is TGCGCCAGCAGCTGGGGCGATAGCGGCAGCTCCTACGAGCAGTACTTC. Translating it yields CASSWGDSGSSYEQYF. The chain joins TRBV5-1 to TRBJ2-7, with a tentative D call TRBD2 (6 bases). Trimming pared 3 bases from V and 0 bases from J, leaving 16 bases between. Germline V lookup: CDR1 SGHRS, CDR2 YFSETQ. The CDR3 covers 16 residues.

As concerns this clonotype: One end of the junction does not line up with germline, which may come from a read error. This sequence joins TRBV29-1 and TRBJ2-2; D is uncertain. Looked up from germline, CDR1 is SQVTM and CDR2 is ANQGSEA. The CDR3 is 13 amino acids. CDR3: CIVGNLNTGELFF. CDR3 bases: TGCATCGTTGGAAATTTGAACACCGGGGAGCTGTTTTTT.

This clonotype was detected only a few times. The chain has TRBV20-1 and TRBJ2-7; TRBD2 matches 14 bases. The germline CDR1 and CDR2 sequences are DFQATT and SNEGSKA (reference sequence). There are 18 residues in the CDR3. V shed 6 bases, J shed 0 bases, and the junction held 13 bases outside the gene matches. The CDR3 reads CSARGLGLAGAFSYEQYF. DNA of the CDR3: TGCAGTGCCCGGGGGTTGGGACTAGCGGGAGCCTTCTCCTACGAGCAGTACTTC.

Concerning this clonotype itself: Since the CDR3 does not end with the conserved phenylalanine or tryptophan, this likely comes from a read error. Because the CDR3's place on the DNA is in doubt, the DNA is left out and the CDR3 is given as listed by TCRdb. The chain uses TRBV7-2 and TRBJ2-4; TRBD2, the table's D call, lacks a check against the DNA. The CDR3 extends over 10 residues, inclusive of both ends. CDR1 and CDR2 (germline): SGHTA, FQGNSA. This chain's CDR3 is CASSSAWTSR.

V is TRBV7-2 and J is TRBJ1-5; D gene uncertain. The CDR3 totals 17 residues. The germline V gene encodes CDR1 SGHTA and CDR2 FQGNSA. Trimming shortened V by 1 base and J by 0 bases, and 13 bases separated the two germline ends. CDR3 amino acids: CASSLVAWEDSNQPQHF. CDR3 coding DNA: TGTGCCAGCAGCTTAGTGGCCTGGGAAGATAGCAATCAGCCCCAGCATTTT.

The table lists this clonotype with many counts. The V and J genes are TRBV12-3 or TRBV12-4 and TRBJ2-5, with a possible D match to TRBD2 (5 bases). The CDR3 length is 15 residues. Trimming removed 2 bases at V and 5 bases at J, with 15 bases between. CDR3 DNA: TGTGCCAGCAGTTTAACTAGGCTGGTTAAGGAGACCCAGTACTTC. Translated, it gives CASSLTRLVKETQYF.

This clonotype was detected a few times. This chain joins TRBV27 and TRBJ1-4, with D perhaps TRBD1 (6 bases). V lost 4 bases, J lost 0 bases, and 15 bases lay in between. Germline CDR1 MNHEY, CDR2 SMNVEV (reference sequence). The CDR3 loop spans 17 amino acids. The CDR3 region is CASSSNRGIATNEKLFF. The DNA of the CDR3 is TGTGCCAGCAGTTCGAATAGGGGGATTGCAACTAATGAAAAACTGTTTTTT.

The sample holds many counts of this clonotype. This rearrangement joins TRBV28 to TRBJ1-4, with TRBD1 matching 7 bases. The J segment lost 8 bases and the V segment lost 3 bases, leaving 9 bases of the junction unmatched. From germline, CDR1 is MDHEN and CDR2 SYDVKM. There are 15 residues in the CDR3. In nucleotides, the CDR3 is TGTGCCAGCAGTTTTAGGGCAGGGGGTAGGGAAAAACTGTTTTTT. It encodes CASSFRAGGREKLFF.

J is TRBJ2-1 and V is TRBV5-1; 8 nucleotides line up with TRBD2. CDR3 length: 15 amino acids. CDR1 is SGHRS, CDR2 YFSETQ, per germline. The trim removed 4 bases at V and 2 bases at J, leaving 5 bases unmatched. The CDR3 DNA reads TGCGCCAGCAGCCTTAGCGGGGACGCCTACAATGAGCAGTTCTTC. This encodes CASSLSGDAYNEQFF. The entire variable domain, with the rest obtained from reference TRBV5-1 and TRBJ2-1, is as follows: KAGVTQTPRYLIKTRGQQVTLSCSPISGHRSVSWYQQTPGQGLQFLFEYFSETQRNKGNFPGRFSGRQFSNSRSEMNVSTLELGDSALYLCASSLSGDAYNEQFFGPGTRLTVL.

The rearrangement uses TRBV27 and TRBJ2-1; D may be TRBD1 (6 bases). Germline CDR1 is MNHEY and CDR2 is SMNVEV (reference sequence). The CDR3 covers 15 residues. The germline V and J ends were trimmed by 7 bases and 0 bases, with 13 bases remaining between them. The CDR3 coding sequence is TGTGCCAGCACCCCCAGGGGTCCCTCCTACAATGAGCAGTTCTTC. Its protein is CASTPRGPSYNEQFF.

This clonotype occurred many times. The V gene is TRBV7-9, the J gene TRBJ2-7; 7 bases fit TRBD2. CDR1 SEHNR and CDR2 FQNEAQ come from the germline V gene (reference sequence). V shed 2 bases, J shed 5 bases, and the junction held 6 bases outside the gene matches. The CDR3 runs 14 residues. The CDR3 protein is CASSLREASNEQYF. The CDR3 coding sequence is TGTGCCAGCAGCTTACGGGAGGCCTCAAACGAGCAGTACTTC.

As for this clonotype: A much larger clone sits a single nucleotide away, making a read error possible. The chain has TRBV2 and TRBJ2-5; tentatively, D is TRBD1 (5 bases). The CDR3 contains 15 residues. Germline values: CDR1 SNHLY, CDR2 FYNNEI. CDR3: CASRPPWQGSETRYF. In DNA form, the CDR3 reads TGTGCCAGCAGACCCCCCTGGCAGGGCTCAGAGACCCGGTACTTC.

This clonotype came up many times. The chain links TRBV28 to TRBJ1-3, with a weak D call TRBD1 (5 bases). CDR1 is MDHEN, CDR2 SYDVKM, per germline. The germline V and J ends were trimmed by 5 bases and 3 bases, with 14 bases remaining between them. This CDR3 spans 15 amino acids. CDR3 region: CASSPRGWLGNTIYF. CDR3 in DNA: TGTGCCAGCAGTCCGAGGGGCTGGCTTGGAAACACCATATATTTT.

A remark on this clonotype: This clone may be a read error of a much larger clone one base away. V and J are TRBV6-2 or TRBV6-3 and TRBJ2-5, with D possibly being TRBD1 (5 bases). CDR1 is MNHEY and CDR2 is SVGEGT in the germline V gene. This CDR3 has 14 amino acids. As DNA, the CDR3 is TGTGCCGGCAGTACAGGCCTCAAGTTTCTGGACCAGTACTTC. This sequence encodes CAGSTGLKFLDQYF.

The V call is TRBV19, the J call TRBJ2-2, with D perhaps given as TRBD1 or TRBD2 (6 bases each). Trimming pared 5 bases from V and 3 bases from J, leaving 22 bases between. Looked up from germline, CDR1 is LNHDA and CDR2 is SQIVND (reference sequence). CDR3 length equals 18 residues. Here the CDR3 DNA reads TGTGCCAGTAGTGCCACCCTGGGGGGCTTCTTGGACACCGGGGAGCTGTTTTTT. This codes for CASSATLGGFLDTGELFF.

The rearrangement joins TRBV28 to TRBJ2-1, with TRBD2 as a possible D gene (5 bases). The V end lost 5 bases, the J end lost 4 bases, and 24 bases lay between the germline ends. Germline values: CDR1 MDHEN, CDR2 SYDVKM. The CDR3 is 18 amino acids. The CDR3: CASSLDRTGGWGYNEQFF. CDR3 in DNA: TGTGCCAGCAGTCTAGATAGGACTGGAGGTTGGGGATACAATGAGCAGTTCTTC.

This clonotype was found a few times. J is TRBJ1-1 and V is TRBV6-1; 8 bases are a match to TRBD1. The V gene end was trimmed by 7 bases and the J gene end by 5 bases; junction bases not matched to a gene: 6. This CDR3 contains 13 residues. Germline V gives CDR1 MNHNS, CDR2 SASEGT. The chain's CDR3 is CASNLQGETEAFF. Written as DNA, the CDR3 is TGTGCCAGCAACCTACAGGGGGAAACTGAAGCTTTCTTT.

With regard to this clonotype: This may be a read error, as it is one base from a much larger clone. V and J are TRBV5-8 and TRBJ1-1; D not certain. This CDR3 spans 14 amino acids. Germline values: CDR1 SGHTS, CDR2 YDEGEE. The V end was cut by 3 bases, the J end by 5 bases, with 14 bases between. CDR3 protein: CASSSRPGRTEAFF. The CDR3 DNA is TGTGCCAGCAGCTCGCGGCCGGGGAGGACTGAAGCTTTCTTT.

This clonotype was recorded at least ten times. The chain is built from TRBV13 and TRBJ2-7, with 9 bases fitting TRBD1. Per germline, CDR1 PRHDT and CDR2 FYEKMQ (reference sequence). The CDR3 is 14 residues long. V lost 3 bases to trimming and J lost 4 bases; unmatched junction nucleotides: 4. CDR3 loop: CASSLIGQGYEQYF. CDR3 sequence (DNA): TGTGCCAGCAGCTTGATTGGACAGGGGTACGAGCAGTACTTC.

The chain uses TRBV14 and TRBJ2-7; 7 bases are shared with TRBD2. Germline loops: CDR1 SGHDN, CDR2 FVKESK. V lost 3 bases and J lost 0; bases outside the gene matches: 14. This CDR3 contains 18 residues. The CDR3 region has the DNA TGTGCCAGCAGCCACACACACAGAGGGAGGGGCAGCTCCTACGAGCAGTACTTC. Translation: CASSHTHRGRGSSYEQYF.

The V and J genes are TRBV18 and TRBJ1-5; maybe TRBD1 (6 bases). The ends were cut back, 5 bases at V and 5 bases at J, with 13 bases in the middle. Germline-derived CDR1 and CDR2 are KGHSH and LQKENI. The CDR3 sequence is 14 residues long. This CDR3 reads CASSSGDGDQPQHF. The CDR3 DNA reads as TGTGCCAGCTCATCAGGGGATGGGGATCAGCCCCAGCATTTT.

There are a few counts of this clonotype. The junction departs from germline at one end; a sequencing error may be responsible. The chain uses TRBV11-2 and TRBJ1-3; D may be TRBD1 (6 bases). The CDR3 is 14 residues long. Germline CDR1 SGHAT, CDR2 FQNNGV. This CDR3 is CASSFGVTGGPNAF. In DNA form, the CDR3 reads TGTGCCAGCAGCTTCGGAGTTACGGGGGGCCCTAATGCCTTT. Supplemented by reference TRBV11-2 and TRBJ1-3, the full variable domain reads EAGVAQSPRYKIIEKRQSVAFWCNPISGHATLYWYQQILGQGPKLLIQFQNNGVVDDSQLPKDRFSAERLKGVDSTLKIQPAKLEDSAVYLCASSFGVTGGPNAFGEGSWLTVV.

This clonotype was recorded at least ten times. The genes are TRBV7-2 and TRBJ1-1, with D possibly TRBD1 on 6 matching bases. The CDR3 extends over 15 amino acids. Trimming left V 4 bases short and J 4 bases short, with 16 bases between. Germline CDR1 reads SGHTA; CDR2 reads FQGNSA. CDR3 region: CASSSGQTAPTEAFF. DNA for the CDR3: TGTGCCAGCAGCTCCGGACAGACTGCTCCCACTGAAGCTTTCTTT.

This clonotype showed up many times. J is TRBJ2-2 and V is TRBV7-8, with D perhaps TRBD1 (6 bases). Germline CDR1 reads SGHVS; CDR2 reads FQNEAQ. Trimming pared 4 bases from V and 3 bases from J, leaving 12 bases between. CDR3 length equals 15 residues. CDR3 region: CASSSQGSDTGELFF. The DNA of the CDR3 is TGTGCCAGCAGCTCCCAGGGGAGTGACACCGGGGAGCTGTTTTTT.